Listed below are T cell receptor beta chains from one sample, sequenced in a study of technical replicates of blood from a few donors. Produced via immunoSEQ multiplex PCR; TCRdb's table is partial and in-frame only. Altogether 75,000 to 100,000 clones are present, over 85% being singletons, with the ten largest covering less than 0.35%. Sequencing input: T cells isolated from PBMCs. These receptors were obtained from a human donor in good health. CDR3s include the opening cysteine and the closing phenylalanine or tryptophan. The D gene is left open where the match is weak. The size field is filled for only some rows; it gives once, few, many or a size class.

TRBJ1-1	few	-	TRBV11-3	TGTGCCAGCAGCTTTTCTTTCTCTGAAGCTTTCTTT	CASSFSFSEAFF
TRBJ1-1	-	-	TRBV5-1	TGCGCCAGCAGCTTGGACAGGCGACAAGCTTTCTTT	CASSLDRRQAFF
TRBJ2-5	-	TRBD2	TRBV6-1	TGTGCCAGCAGTGAAGCATCTAGCGGGATGGAGACCCAGTACTTC	CASSEASSGMETQYF
TRBJ1-4	-	TRBD1	TRBV5-3	TGTGCCAGAAGCGCGGACAGGGTAGGTGCCTGTGCAACTAATGAAAAACTGTTTTTT	CARSADRVGACATNEKLFF
TRBJ1-2	once	-	TRBV5-4	TGTGCCAGCAGCTTGGGACAGCCTCTTAAGGATGGCTACACCTTC	CASSLGQPLKDGYTF
TRBJ1-5	-	TRBD1	TRBV30	TGTGCCTGGACCCCCGATGGACAGGGCAGCAATCAGCCCCAGCATTTT	CAWTPDGQGSNQPQHF
TRBJ2-3	-	-	TRBV29-1	TGCAGCGTTGAAGGCCGCCTAAAAGAGTCGGGGCAGTATTTT	CSVEGRLKESGQYF
TRBJ1-2	-	-	TRBV20-1	TGCAGTGCTTTAAAGGGGCGCGGCTACACCTTC	CSALKGRGYTF
TRBJ2-5	-	-	TRBV2	TGTGCCAGCAGTGAATCAACAGGGAATAAGGGGGAGACCCAGTACTTC	CASSESTGNKGETQYF
TRBJ2-7	-	TRBD1	TRBV6-5	TGTGCCAGCAGTTACGGGACAGGCTACGAGCAGTACTTC	CASSYGTGYEQYF
TRBJ2-1	-	-	TRBV7-3	TGTGCCAGCAGCTACGACCCACGGGACAATGAGCAGTTCTTC	CASSYDPRDNEQFF
TRBJ2-1	once	-	TRBV19	TGTGCCACTGTCGGGAGCGCCAAAGATGAGCAGTTCTTC	CATVGSAKDEQFF
TRBJ2-5	-	-	TRBV29-1	TGCAGCGTTGGGTGGACACAAGAGACCCAGTACTTC	CSVGWTQETQYF
TRBJ2-7	-	-	TRBV5-6	TGTGCCAGCACTGCTTCGGGCTTACAGGGACCACAAAGCTACGAGCAGTACTTC	CASTASGLQGPQSYEQYF
TRBJ2-5	-	TRBD2	TRBV25-1	TGTGCCAGCAGTGAGTGGGAGGGCCGAGAGACCCAGTACTTC	CASSEWEGRETQYF
TRBJ2-6	-	TRBD1	TRBV5-1	TGCGCCAGCTCCCCGGGACAGGGGGCGCGAGGGGCCAACGTCCTGACTTTC	CASSPGQGARGANVLTF
TRBJ2-7	-	TRBD2	TRBV27	TGTGCCAGCAGCGAACTAGCGGGAGGACCCTACGAGCAGTACTTC	CASSELAGGPYEQYF
TRBJ2-7	-	-	TRBV27	TGTGCCAGCAGTCAGACACCTGGACCCCCGGGAGACGAGCAGTACTTC	CASSQTPGPPGDEQYF
TRBJ2-2	-	-	TRBV19	TGTGCCAGTGGAACTATAGCGGACACCGGGGAGCTGTTTTTT	CASGTIADTGELFF